The sequence of this T cell receptor (beta chain) was determined in a study of vaccination effects on CD4 cells after COVID-19. Before any sequencing was done, the ViraFEST assay used viral peptide pools to expand antigen-specific CD4+ T cells. With more than nine days of culture completed, CD4+ T cells were isolated. Participants received two doses of either the BNT162b2 or mRNA-1273 vaccine. A half-volume exchange with IL-2 medium occurred on days 3 and 7. This table comes from immunoSEQ multiplex PCR, and its TCRdb copy is limited to in-frame clones, with some not included. Of more than 13,000 clones in the sample, 70% to 80% were seen once. Details on this clone: What it binds is not known.

Per the germline V gene, CDR1 is MGHRA and CDR2 is YSYEKL. The CDR3 sequence is 15 residues long. The V and J ends lost 4 bases and 5 bases, in that order; junction bases with no gene match: 4. Sample: CD4+ T cells from PBMCs cultured with HCoV-NL63 spike peptides, taken after COVID-19 vaccination. The receptor was derived from a human donor who received a COVID-19 vaccine. The rearrangement joins TRBV4-1 to TRBJ2-7, with 14 bases identical to TRBD2. The CDR3 bases are TGCGCCAGCAGCCGACTAGCGGGAGGGCCCCACGAGCAGTACTTC. Its protein product is CASSRLAGGPHEQYF.